The present TCR beta chain was sequenced within a study of blood T cell repertoires in COVID-19. Across the whole study: Samples came from the United States, Italy and Spain, spanning acute and convalescent COVID-19. From T cells, B-cell-depleted T cells, or PBMCs came the material, which was cDNA or gDNA.

V was pared by 4 bases and J by 4 bases, with 5 bases of the junction left unmatched. The CDR3 length is 16 residues. Germline assignment: CDR1 SEHNR and CDR2 FQNEAQ (reference sequence). In the authors' workflow: Amplification with reference gene primers provided the estimates of nucleated cell counts. The assay was immunoSEQ multiplex PCR, and TCRdb's table has in-frame clones only and misses some. That table is the source of V, J and clone size, and D and trimming were worked out from the DNA. Of approximately 170,000 clones listed, 65% to 85% were seen once; the top ten hold approximately 9.9%. The sequence came from a man between 60 and 75 years old with active or convalescent COVID-19. The chain recombines TRBV7-9 with TRBJ2-5; 14 bases fit TRBD2. What was sequenced was peripheral blood. CDR3 DNA: TGTGCCAGCAGCTCGACTAGCGGGGGGGCCGGAGAGACCCAGTACTTC. Its translation is CASSSTSGGAGETQYF.